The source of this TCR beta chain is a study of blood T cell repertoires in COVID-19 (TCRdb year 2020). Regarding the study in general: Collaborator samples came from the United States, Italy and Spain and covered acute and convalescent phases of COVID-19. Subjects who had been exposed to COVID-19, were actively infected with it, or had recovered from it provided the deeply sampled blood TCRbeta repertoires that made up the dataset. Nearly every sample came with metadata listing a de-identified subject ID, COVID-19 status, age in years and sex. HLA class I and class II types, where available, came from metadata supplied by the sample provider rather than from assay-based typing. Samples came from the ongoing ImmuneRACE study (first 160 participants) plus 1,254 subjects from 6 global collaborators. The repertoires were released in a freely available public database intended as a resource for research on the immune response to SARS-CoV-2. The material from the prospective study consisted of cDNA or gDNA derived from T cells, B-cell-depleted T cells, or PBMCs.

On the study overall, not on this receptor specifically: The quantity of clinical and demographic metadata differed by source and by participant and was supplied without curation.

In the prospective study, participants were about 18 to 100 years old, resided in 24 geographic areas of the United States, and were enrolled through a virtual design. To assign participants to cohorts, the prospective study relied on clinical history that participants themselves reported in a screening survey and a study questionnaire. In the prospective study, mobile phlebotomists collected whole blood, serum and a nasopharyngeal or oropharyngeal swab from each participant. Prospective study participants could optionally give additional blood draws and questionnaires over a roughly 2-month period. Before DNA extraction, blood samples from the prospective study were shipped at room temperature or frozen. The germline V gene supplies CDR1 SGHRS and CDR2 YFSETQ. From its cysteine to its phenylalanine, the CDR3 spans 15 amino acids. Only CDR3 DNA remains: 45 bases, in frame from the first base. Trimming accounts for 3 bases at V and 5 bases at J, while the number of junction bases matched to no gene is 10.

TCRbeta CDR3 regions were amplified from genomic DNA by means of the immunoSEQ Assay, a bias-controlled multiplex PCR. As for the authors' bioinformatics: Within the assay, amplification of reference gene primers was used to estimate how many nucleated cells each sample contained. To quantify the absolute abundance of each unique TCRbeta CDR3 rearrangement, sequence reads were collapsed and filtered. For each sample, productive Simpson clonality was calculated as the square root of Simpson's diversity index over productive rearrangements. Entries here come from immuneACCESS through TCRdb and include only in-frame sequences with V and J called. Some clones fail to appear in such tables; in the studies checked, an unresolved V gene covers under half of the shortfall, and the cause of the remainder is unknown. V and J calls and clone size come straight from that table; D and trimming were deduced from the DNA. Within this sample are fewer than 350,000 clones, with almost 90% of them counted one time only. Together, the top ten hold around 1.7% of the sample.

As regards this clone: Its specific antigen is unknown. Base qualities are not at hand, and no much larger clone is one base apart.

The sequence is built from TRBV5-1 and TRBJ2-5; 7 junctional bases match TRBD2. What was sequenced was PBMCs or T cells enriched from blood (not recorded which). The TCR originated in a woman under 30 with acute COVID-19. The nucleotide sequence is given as TGCGCCAGCAGCTCTACTAGCGCCAACGGGGAGACCCAGTACTTC. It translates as CASSSTSANGETQYF.